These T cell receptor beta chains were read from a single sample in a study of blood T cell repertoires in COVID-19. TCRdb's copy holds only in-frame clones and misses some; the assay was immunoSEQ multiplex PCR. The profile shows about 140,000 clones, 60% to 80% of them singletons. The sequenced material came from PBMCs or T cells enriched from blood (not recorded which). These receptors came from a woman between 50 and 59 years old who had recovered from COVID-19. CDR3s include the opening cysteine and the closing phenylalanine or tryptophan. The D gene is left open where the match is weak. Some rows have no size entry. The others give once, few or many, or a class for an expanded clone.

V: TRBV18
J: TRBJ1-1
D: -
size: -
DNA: TGTGCCAGCTCAAACCATCGAGACACTGAAGCTTTCTTT
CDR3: CASSNHRDTEAFF

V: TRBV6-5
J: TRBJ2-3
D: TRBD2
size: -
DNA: TGTGCCAGCAGTCCAGGGAAGGGAGGGGCAGATACGCAGTATTTT
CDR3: CASSPGKGGADTQYF

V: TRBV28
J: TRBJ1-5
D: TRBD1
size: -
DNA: TGTGCCAGCACCACCAGGGGGGACATTTATCAGCCCCAGCATTTT
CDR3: CASTTRGDIYQPQHF

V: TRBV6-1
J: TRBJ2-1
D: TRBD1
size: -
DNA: TGTGCCAGCAGTGAGACCGGGACAGCTTATTATGAGCAGTTCTTC
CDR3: CASSETGTAYYEQFF

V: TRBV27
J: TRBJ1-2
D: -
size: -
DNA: TGTGCCAGCGGCTGGGCCCCCTCTTACCACTGGAGGGGCTATGGCTACACCTTC
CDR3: CASGWAPSYHWRGYGYTF

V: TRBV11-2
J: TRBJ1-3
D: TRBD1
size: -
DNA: TGTGCCAGCAGCTTAGCCACAGGGGACGGAAACACCATATATTTT
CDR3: CASSLATGDGNTIYF

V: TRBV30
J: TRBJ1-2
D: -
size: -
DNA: TGTGCCTGGATAGCTCGAGGCCGCACCTTC
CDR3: CAWIARGRTF

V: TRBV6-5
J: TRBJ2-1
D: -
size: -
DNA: TGTGCCAGCAGTTACCTGGCCCACGACTCCTACAATGAGCAGTTCTTC
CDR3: CASSYLAHDSYNEQFF

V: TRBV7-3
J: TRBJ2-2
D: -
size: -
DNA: TGTGCCAGCAGCTTTCCCCCGGGACTGACTAACACCGGGGAGCTGTTTTTT
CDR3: CASSFPPGLTNTGELFF

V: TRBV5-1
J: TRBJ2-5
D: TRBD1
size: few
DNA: TGCGCCAGCAGCGACGGGACAGGGGGGACAGAGACCCAGTACTTC
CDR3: CASSDGTGGTETQYF

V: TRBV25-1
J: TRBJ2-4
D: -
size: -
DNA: TGTGCCAGCAGTGAATACGGACGGGGTGGAGGAAACATTCAGTACTTC
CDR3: CASSEYGRGGGNIQYF

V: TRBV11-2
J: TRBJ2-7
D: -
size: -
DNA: TGTGCCAGCAGCTTAGTCCCAGGGGTGGGAGAGCAGTACTTC
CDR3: CASSLVPGVGEQYF

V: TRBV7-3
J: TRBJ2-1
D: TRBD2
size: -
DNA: TGTGCCAGCAGCTCCTCGGGGACTACCTACAATGAGCAGTTCTTC
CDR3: CASSSSGTTYNEQFF

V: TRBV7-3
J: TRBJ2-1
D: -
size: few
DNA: TGTGCCAGCAGCGGGGGGAGCGGAGTGAACAATGAGCAGTTCTTC
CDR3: CASSGGSGVNNEQFF

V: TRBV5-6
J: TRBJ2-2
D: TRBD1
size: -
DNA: TGTGCCAGCAGCCAAGGGGGTTACAGGGGGCAGGACACCGGGGAGCTGTTTTTT
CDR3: CASSQGGYRGQDTGELFF

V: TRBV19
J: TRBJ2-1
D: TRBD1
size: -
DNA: TGTGCCAGTAGTTTAACGGGACAGGGGGCCTACAATGAGCAGTTCTTC
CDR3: CASSLTGQGAYNEQFF

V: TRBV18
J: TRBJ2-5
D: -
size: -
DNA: TGTGCCAGCTCACCACCCCCAGGGCAAGAGACCCAGTACTTC
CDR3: CASSPPPGQETQYF

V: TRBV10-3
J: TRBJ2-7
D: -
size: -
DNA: TGTGCCATCAGTGATAGCATATCAGGGTCCTACGAGCAGTACTTC
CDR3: CAISDSISGSYEQYF

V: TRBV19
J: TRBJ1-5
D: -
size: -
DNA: TGTGCCACACGGCCGGGCCTAGGGGATCAGCCCCAGCATTTT
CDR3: CATRPGLGDQPQHF

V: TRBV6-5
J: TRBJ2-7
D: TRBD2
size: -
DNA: TGTGCCAGCAGAAGTAGCGGGAGCAACGAGCAGTACTTC
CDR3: CASRSSGSNEQYF

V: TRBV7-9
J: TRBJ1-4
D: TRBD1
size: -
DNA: TGTGCCAGCAGCCAGGACAGGGGAACTAATGAAAAACTGTTTTTT
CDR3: CASSQDRGTNEKLFF

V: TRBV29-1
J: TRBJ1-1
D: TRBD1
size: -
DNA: TGCAGCGTTGCCTGGGACAGGGGTACTGAAGCTTTCTTT
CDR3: CSVAWDRGTEAFF

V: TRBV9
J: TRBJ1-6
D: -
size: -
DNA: TGTGCCAGCAGCGCACAGGGTTTCAATTCACCCCTCCACTTT
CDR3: CASSAQGFNSPLHF

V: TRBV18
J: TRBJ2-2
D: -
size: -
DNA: TGTGCCAGCTCACCTTTGGACAGTGCGAACACCGGGGAGCTGTTTTTT
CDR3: CASSPLDSANTGELFF

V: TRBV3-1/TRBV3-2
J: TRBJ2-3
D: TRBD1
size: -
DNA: TGTGCCAGCAGCCAAGGTAGGGGACAGGATACGCAGTATTTT
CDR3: CASSQGRGQDTQYF

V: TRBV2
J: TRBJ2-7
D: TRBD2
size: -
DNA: TGTGCCAGCGGGACTAGCGGGGGGGCCGGGGAGCAGTACTTC
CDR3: CASGTSGGAGEQYF

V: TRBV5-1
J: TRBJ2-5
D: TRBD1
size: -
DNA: TGCGCCAGCAGCGGCGAACAGGGGGCGCGTCCCCAGTACTTC
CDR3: CASSGEQGARPQYF

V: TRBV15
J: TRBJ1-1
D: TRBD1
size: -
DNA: TGTGCCACCAGCAGGGACAGGCTGAACACTGAAGCTTTCTTT
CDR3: CATSRDRLNTEAFF

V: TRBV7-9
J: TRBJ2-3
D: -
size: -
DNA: TGTGCCAGCAGCCGTAACACAGGGAAATTAACAGATACGCAGTATTTT
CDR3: CASSRNTGKLTDTQYF

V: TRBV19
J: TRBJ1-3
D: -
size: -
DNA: TGTGCCAGTAGTTCTCTGGAGAAGTACTCTGGAAACACCATATATTTT
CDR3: CASSSLEKYSGNTIYF

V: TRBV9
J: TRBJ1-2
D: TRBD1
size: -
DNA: TGTGCCAGCAGCGACAGGACAGGGGGCGCAGATGGCTACACCTTC
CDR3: CASSDRTGGADGYTF

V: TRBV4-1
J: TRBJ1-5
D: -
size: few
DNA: TGCGCCAGCAGCCAAGTCTTCGGGGATGGCAATCAGCCCCAGCATTTT
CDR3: CASSQVFGDGNQPQHF

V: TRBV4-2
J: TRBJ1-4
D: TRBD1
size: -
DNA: TGTGCCAGCAGCCAAGATTCAGGGGGCCCGTTAGAGGATGAAAAACTGTTTTTT
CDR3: CASSQDSGGPLEDEKLFF

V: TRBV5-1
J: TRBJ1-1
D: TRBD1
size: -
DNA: TGCGCCAGCAGCGGGACAGATATGAACACTGAAGCTTTCTTT
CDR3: CASSGTDMNTEAFF

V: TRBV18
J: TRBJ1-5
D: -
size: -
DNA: TGTGCCAGCTCACCACAGGGAGCCAGCAATCAGCCCCAGCATTTT
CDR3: CASSPQGASNQPQHF

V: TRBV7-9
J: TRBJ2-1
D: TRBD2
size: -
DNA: TGTGCCAGCAGCCCGCGGGCGGGGGGCTACAATGAGCAGTTCTTC
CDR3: CASSPRAGGYNEQFF

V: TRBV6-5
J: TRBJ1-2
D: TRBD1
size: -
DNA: TGTGCCAGCAGCTACGGACAGGGTGGAGGTTATGGCTACACCTTC
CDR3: CASSYGQGGGYGYTF

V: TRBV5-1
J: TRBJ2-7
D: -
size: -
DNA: TGCGCCAGCAGCTTGGTCGGGGTGGGCGAGCAGTACTTC
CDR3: CASSLVGVGEQYF

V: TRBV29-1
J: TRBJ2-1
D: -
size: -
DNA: TGCAGCGTTTCGGGGGGCACCCACAATGAGCAGTTCTTC
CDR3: CSVSGGTHNEQFF

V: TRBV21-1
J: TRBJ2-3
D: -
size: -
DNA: TGTGCCAGCACCTCAGTAACAGATACGCAGTATTTT
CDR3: CASTSVTDTQYF

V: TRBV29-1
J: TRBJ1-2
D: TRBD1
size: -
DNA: TGCAGCGTACCCGACAGGGGCGTTGGCTACACCTTC
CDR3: CSVPDRGVGYTF

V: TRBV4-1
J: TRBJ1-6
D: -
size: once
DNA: TGCGCCAGCAGCCAAGATTACAAGGTGCAGGGGACCCTCCACTTT
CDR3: CASSQDYKVQGTLHF

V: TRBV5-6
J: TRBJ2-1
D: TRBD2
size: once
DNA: TGTGCCAGCAGCTTGGGGACTAGCTCTCCTGAGCAGTTCTTC
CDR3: CASSLGTSSPEQFF

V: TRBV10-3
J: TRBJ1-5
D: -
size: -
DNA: TGTGCCATCAGTGATCGGTTAAATCAGCCCCAGCATTTT
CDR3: CAISDRLNQPQHF

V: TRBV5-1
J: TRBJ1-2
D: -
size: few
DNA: TGCGCCAGCAGCTTGGGGACAGTAATCGACTACACCTTC
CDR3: CASSLGTVIDYTF

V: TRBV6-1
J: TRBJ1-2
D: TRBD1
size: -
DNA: TGTGCCAGCAGTGAAGTGGACAGGGTGAATGGCTACACCTTC
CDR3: CASSEVDRVNGYTF

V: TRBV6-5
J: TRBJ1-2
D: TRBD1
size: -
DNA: TGTGCCAGCAGCAAGGACAGGGCGGTCTATGGCTACACCTTC
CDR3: CASSKDRAVYGYTF